This T cell receptor (beta chain) comes out of a study of tumor-infiltrating lymphocytes in localized non-small cell lung cancer. Whole-study context: Several tumor histologies, both smoking statuses, and some post-neoadjuvant chemotherapy samples were included. Findings of the study overall: Immunotypes IM1 and IM2 had similar TCR-derived T-cell fractions. Compared with uninvolved lung, tumors showed higher T cell infiltration by TCRbeta sequencing. Technical variation could not be separated from intratumor heterogeneity here.

This clone was found once. What it binds is not known. With V trimmed by 3 bases and J by 4 bases, 9 bases remained unmatched. The CDR3 loop spans 16 amino acids. The germline V gene has CDR1 SGHRS and CDR2 YFSETQ. Generated by immunoSEQ multiplex PCR, the TCRdb table keeps only in-frame clones and is missing some. This table has under 15,000 clones, over 70% appearing once. The TCR was taken from a human donor with non-small cell lung cancer. The chain recombines TRBV5-1 with TRBJ2-1, with 8 nucleotides matching TRBD1. Sequenced: lung tumor tissue. The CDR3 nucleotides read TGCGCCAGCAGCTCACGTCCCGGGACAGGTTACAATGAGCAGTTCTTC. Translated: CASSSRPGTGYNEQFF. Variable domain in full (rest from reference TRBV5-1 and TRBJ2-1): KAGVTQTPRYLIKTRGQQVTLSCSPISGHRSVSWYQQTPGQGLQFLFEYFSETQRNKGNFPGRFSGRQFSNSRSEMNVSTLELGDSALYLCASSSRPGTGYNEQFFGPGTRLTVL.